Below, one TCR beta chain is given with its context. Its antigen is still unknown. The sample originates from a study of PD-1 blockade in classical Hodgkin lymphoma. Study results and limitations: The study reported lower baseline TCR diversity in newly diagnosed patients than in healthy donors. Causes of the repertoire differences remain undefined, possibly disease activity or prior therapy.

Time point of the sample: newly diagnosed, previously untreated cHL patient sample. Magnetic negative selection was used to purify CD4+ T cells from PBMCs that had been thawed. Comparison relied on PBMCs that came from newly diagnosed, untreated classical Hodgkin lymphoma. The CDR3 covers 17 residues. Germline CDR1 reads LNHDA; CDR2 reads SQIVND (reference sequence). Trimming took 6 bases from V and 0 from J, leaving 18 bases between them. This table comes from immunoSEQ multiplex PCR, and its TCRdb copy is limited to in-frame clones, with some not included. Of 20,000 to 25,000 clones in the sample, roughly 90% were seen once.

J is TRBJ1-5 and V is TRBV19, with D possibly being TRBD1 (5 bases). Sequencing used CD4+ T cells from blood. This receptor was obtained from a human donor with classical Hodgkin lymphoma. The CDR3 spells CASSKFTQDYSNQPQHF. CDR3 nucleotide sequence: TGTGCCAGTAGCAAATTTACACAGGATTATAGCAATCAGCCCCAGCATTTT.